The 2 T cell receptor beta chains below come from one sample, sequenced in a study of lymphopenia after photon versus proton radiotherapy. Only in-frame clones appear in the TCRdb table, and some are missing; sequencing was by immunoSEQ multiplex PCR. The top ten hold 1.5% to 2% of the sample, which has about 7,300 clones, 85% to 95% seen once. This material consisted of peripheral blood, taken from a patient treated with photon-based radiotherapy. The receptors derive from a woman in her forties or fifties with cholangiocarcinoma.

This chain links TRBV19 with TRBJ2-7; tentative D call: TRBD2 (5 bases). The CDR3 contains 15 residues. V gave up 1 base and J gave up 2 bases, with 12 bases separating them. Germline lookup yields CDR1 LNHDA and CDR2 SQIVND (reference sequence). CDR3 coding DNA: TGTGCCAGTAGTATAGGTCCTAGCCAAGCCTACGAGCAGTACTTC. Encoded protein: CASSIGPSQAYEQYF.

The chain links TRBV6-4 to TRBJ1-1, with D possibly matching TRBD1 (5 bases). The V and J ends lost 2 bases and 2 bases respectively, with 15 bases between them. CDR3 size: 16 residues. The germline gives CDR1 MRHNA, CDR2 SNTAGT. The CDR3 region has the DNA TGTGCCAGCAGTGACGTCCAACGGGGCGGAAACACTGAAGCTTTCTTT. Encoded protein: CASSDVQRGGNTEAFF.